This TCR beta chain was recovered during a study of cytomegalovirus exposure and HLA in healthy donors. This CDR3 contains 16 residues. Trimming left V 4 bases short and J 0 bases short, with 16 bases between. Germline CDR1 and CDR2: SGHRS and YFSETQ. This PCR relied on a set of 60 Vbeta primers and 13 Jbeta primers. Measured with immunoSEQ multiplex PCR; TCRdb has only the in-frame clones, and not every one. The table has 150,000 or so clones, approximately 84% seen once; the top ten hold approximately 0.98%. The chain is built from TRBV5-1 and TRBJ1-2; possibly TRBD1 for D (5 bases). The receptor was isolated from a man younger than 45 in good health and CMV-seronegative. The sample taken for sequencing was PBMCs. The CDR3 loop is CASSPSGGGTNYGYTF. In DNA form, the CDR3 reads TGCGCCAGCAGCCCGTCGGGGGGTGGCACTAACTATGGCTACACCTTC. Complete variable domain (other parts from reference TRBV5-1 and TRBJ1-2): KAGVTQTPRYLIKTRGQQVTLSCSPISGHRSVSWYQQTPGQGLQFLFEYFSETQRNKGNFPGRFSGRQFSNSRSEMNVSTLELGDSALYLCASSPSGGGTNYGYTFGSGTRLTVV.